This T cell receptor beta chain was identified in a study of blood T cell repertoires in COVID-19. Study details: There were acute and convalescent COVID-19 samples, and they came from the United States, Italy and Spain. PBMCs, B-cell-depleted T cells, or T cells provided the cDNA or gDNA that made up the material.

Authors' methods: Estimation of nucleated cell counts was performed using reference gene primer amplification. Clones were sequenced by immunoSEQ multiplex PCR, and TCRdb holds only the in-frame ones, with some missing. The DNA gave D and trimming, while V, J and clone size come from that table. The sample holds some 270,000 clones, roughly 86% seen once. Unmatched junction bases numbered 6, after V lost 9 bases and J lost 8 bases. Germline V gene data show CDR1 as KGHDR and CDR2 as SFDVKD. The CDR3 sequence is 12 residues long. Sequenced sample: peripheral blood. This TCR came from a middle-aged man with active or convalescent COVID-19. The V call is TRBV24-1, the J call TRBJ2-1; TRBD1 aligns across 7 bases. The CDR3 loop is CATGQAVDEQFF. The DNA for the CDR3 is TGTGCCACCGGACAGGCAGTGGATGAGCAGTTCTTC.